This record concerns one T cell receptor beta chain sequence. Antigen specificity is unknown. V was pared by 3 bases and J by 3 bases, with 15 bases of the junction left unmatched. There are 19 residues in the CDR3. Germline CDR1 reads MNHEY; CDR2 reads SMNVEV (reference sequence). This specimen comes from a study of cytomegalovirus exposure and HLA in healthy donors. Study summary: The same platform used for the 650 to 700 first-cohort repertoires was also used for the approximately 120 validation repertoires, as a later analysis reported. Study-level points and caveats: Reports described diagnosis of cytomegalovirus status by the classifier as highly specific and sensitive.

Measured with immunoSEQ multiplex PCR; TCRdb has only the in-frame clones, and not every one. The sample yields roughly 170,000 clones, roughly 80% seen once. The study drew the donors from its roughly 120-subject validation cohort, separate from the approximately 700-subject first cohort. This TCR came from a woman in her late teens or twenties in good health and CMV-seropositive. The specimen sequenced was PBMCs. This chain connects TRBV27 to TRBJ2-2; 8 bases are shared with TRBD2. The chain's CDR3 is CASSFSGGTNRKDTGELFF. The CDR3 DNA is TGTGCCAGCAGTTTTTCGGGGGGGACAAATCGAAAGGACACCGGGGAGCTGTTTTTT.